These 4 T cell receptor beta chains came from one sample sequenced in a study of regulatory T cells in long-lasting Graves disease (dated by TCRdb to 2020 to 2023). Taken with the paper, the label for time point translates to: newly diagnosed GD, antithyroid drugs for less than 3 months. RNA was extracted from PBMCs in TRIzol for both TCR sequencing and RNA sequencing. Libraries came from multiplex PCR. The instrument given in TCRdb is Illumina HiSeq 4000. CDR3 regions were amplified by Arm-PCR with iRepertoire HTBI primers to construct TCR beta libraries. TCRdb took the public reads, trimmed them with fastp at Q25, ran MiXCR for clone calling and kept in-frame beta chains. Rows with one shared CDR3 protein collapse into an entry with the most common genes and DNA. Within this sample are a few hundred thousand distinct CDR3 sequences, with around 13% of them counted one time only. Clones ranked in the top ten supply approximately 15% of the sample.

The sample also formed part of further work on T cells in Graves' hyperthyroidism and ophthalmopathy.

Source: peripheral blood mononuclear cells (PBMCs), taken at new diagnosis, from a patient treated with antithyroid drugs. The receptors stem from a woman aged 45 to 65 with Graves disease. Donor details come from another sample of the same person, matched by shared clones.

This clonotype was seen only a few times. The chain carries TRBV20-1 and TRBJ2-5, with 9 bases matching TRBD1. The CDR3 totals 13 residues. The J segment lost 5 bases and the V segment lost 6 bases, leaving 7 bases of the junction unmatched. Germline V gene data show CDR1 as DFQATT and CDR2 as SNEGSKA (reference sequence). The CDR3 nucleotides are TGCAGTGCCGCACAGGGGGCGGAGGAGACCCAGTACTTC. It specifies CSAAQGAEETQYF.

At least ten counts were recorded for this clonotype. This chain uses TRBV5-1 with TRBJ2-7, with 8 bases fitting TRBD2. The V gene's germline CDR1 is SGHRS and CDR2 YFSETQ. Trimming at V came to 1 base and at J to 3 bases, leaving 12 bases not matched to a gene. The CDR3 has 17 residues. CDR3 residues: CASSLPNGTSFGYEQYF. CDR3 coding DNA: TGCGCCAGCAGCTTGCCGAACGGGACTAGTTTTGGCTACGAGCAGTACTTC.

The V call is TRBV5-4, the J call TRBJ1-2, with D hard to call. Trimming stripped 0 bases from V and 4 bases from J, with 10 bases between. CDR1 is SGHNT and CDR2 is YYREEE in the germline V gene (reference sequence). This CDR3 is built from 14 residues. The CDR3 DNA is TGTGCCAGCAGCTTGGTTTGGGATGCCTATGGCTACACCTTC. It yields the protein CASSLVWDAYGYTF.

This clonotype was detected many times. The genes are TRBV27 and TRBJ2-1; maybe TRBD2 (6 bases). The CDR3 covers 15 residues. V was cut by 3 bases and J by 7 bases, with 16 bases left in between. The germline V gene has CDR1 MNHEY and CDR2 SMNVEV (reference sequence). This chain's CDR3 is CASSLGTYPWNEQFF. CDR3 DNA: TGTGCCAGCAGTTTGGGGACTTACCCCTGGAATGAGCAGTTCTTC.